A selection of T cell receptor beta chains follows, all from one sample in a study of T cells in Graves' hyperthyroidism and ophthalmopathy. TCRdb ran MiXCR on the multiplex PCR reads and lists one entry per CDR3 protein. The data contain around 540,000 distinct CDR3 sequences, about 16% of them singletons. Sequencing was performed on blood. Receptors were obtained from a woman aged 25 to 39 with Graves' ophthalmopathy. CDR3s include the opening cysteine and the closing phenylalanine or tryptophan. D genes are given only for firm matches. Size is omitted from some rows. Given values are once, few, many or a class for expanded clones.

>TRBD2|once|TRBJ2-3|TRBV20-1
CSASLELAGAPDTQYF
TGCAGTGCTAGCTTGGAACTAGCGGGAGCCCCAGATACGCAGTATTTT
>NA|few|TRBJ2-6|TRBV27
CASSFLPSGANVLTF
TGTGCCAGCAGTTTTTTACCTTCTGGGGCCAACGTCCTGACTTTC
>TRBD2|NA|TRBJ2-7|TRBV28
CASSLSGLPMPYEQYF
TGTGCCAGCAGTTTATCGGGACTACCGATGCCCTACGAGCAGTACTTC
>NA|NA|TRBJ1-3|TRBV27
CASRETAGNTIYF
TGTGCCAGCAGAGAAACGGCGGGAAACACCATATATTTT
>NA|NA|TRBJ2-2|TRBV7-9
CASRLASTGELFF
TGTGCCAGCAGGCTAGCGTCGACCGGGGAGCTGTTTTTT
>NA|many|TRBJ2-7|TRBV7-2
CASDSGSSYEQYF
TGTGCCAGCGATTCGGGCAGCTCCTACGAGCAGTACTTC
>NA|few|TRBJ1-1|TRBV7-2
CASSLGDPAVSEAFF
TGTGCCAGCAGCTTAGGGGACCCGGCTGTATCTGAAGCTTTCTTT
>TRBD1|many|TRBJ2-3|TRBV7-8
CASSLGDRLEDTQYF
TGTGCCAGCAGCTTAGGGGACAGGTTGGAAGATACGCAGTATTTT
>TRBD2|NA|TRBJ2-7|TRBV20-1
CSARLAGTLYEQYF
TGCAGTGCTAGATTAGCGGGGACCCTCTACGAGCAGTACTTC
>TRBD1|NA|TRBJ1-1|TRBV27
CASSLRTGGTEAFF
TGTGCCAGCAGTCTCCGGACAGGGGGCACTGAAGCTTTCTTT
>NA|NA|TRBJ2-1|TRBV20-1
CSARDSEAVYSYNEQFF
TGCAGTGCTAGAGATTCCGAGGCAGTATACTCCTACAATGAGCAGTTCTTC
>NA|few|TRBJ2-2|TRBV15
CATSRPLDRLYTGELFF
TGTGCCACCAGCAGACCCTTGGACCGGCTCTACACCGGGGAGCTGTTTTTT
>TRBD1|many|TRBJ2-7|TRBV20-1
CSARPLRQGAYYEQYF
TGCAGTGCTAGACCTTTAAGGCAGGGGGCATACTACGAGCAGTACTTC
>TRBD2|NA|TRBJ2-1|TRBV5-1
CASSLATAGRAGNEQFF
TGCGCCAGCAGCTTGGCCACGGCAGGGAGGGCCGGCAATGAGCAGTTCTTC
>NA|NA|TRBJ1-1|TRBV20-1
CSASLEGNEAFF
TGCAGTGCTTCCCTTGAAGGCAATGAAGCTTTCTTT
>NA|few|TRBJ2-2|TRBV5-6
CASSLPGLPGTGELFF
TGTGCCAGCAGCTTGCCTGGTCTCCCTGGTACCGGGGAGCTGTTTTTT
>TRBD2|few|TRBJ2-1|TRBV19
CASSPGGLATNEQFF
TGTGCCAGTAGCCCGGGGGGACTAGCGACAAATGAGCAGTTCTTC
>TRBD2|few|TRBJ2-1|TRBV6-2/TRBV6-3
CASTPSSAGGPDEQFF
TGTGCCAGCACCCCCTCGAGTGCGGGAGGGCCGGATGAGCAGTTCTTC
>NA|many|TRBJ2-7|TRBV28
CASGSYEQYF
TGTGCCAGCGGCTCCTACGAGCAGTACTTC
>NA|NA|TRBJ2-2|TRBV5-1
CASSLKVGANTGELFF
TGCGCCAGCAGCCTCAAAGTAGGCGCGAACACCGGGGAGCTGTTTTTT